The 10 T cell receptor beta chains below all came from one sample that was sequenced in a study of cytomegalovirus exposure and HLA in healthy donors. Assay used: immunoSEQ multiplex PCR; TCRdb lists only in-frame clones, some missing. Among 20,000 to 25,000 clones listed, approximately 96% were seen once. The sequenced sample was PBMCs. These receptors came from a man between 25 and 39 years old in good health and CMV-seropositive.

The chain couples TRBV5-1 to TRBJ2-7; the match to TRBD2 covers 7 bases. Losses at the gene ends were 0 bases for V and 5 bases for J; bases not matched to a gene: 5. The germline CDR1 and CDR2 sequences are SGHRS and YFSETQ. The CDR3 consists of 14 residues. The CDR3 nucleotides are TGCGCCAGCAGCTTGGAGCGGGGTTGGAACGAGCAGTACTTC. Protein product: CASSLERGWNEQYF. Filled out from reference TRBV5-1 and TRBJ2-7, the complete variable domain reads KAGVTQTPRYLIKTRGQQVTLSCSPISGHRSVSWYQQTPGQGLQFLFEYFSETQRNKGNFPGRFSGRQFSNSRSEMNVSTLELGDSALYLCASSLERGWNEQYFGPGTRLTVT.

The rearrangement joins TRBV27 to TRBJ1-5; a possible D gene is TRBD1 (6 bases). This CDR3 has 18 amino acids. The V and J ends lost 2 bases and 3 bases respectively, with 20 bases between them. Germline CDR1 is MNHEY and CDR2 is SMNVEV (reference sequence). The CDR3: CASSLMGGGRFYNQPQHF. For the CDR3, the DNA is TGTGCCAGCAGTTTAATGGGGGGGGGCCGTTTCTACAATCAGCCCCAGCATTTT.

CDR3 amino acids: CASSLGRLAGFSSYNEQFF. The CDR3 nucleotides read TGTGCCAGCAGTTTAGGGAGACTAGCGGGCTTCAGCTCCTACAATGAGCAGTTCTTC. The rearrangement uses TRBV28 and TRBJ2-1, with 10 positions matching TRBD2. The CDR3 loop spans 19 amino acids. Germline CDR1 reads MDHEN; CDR2 reads SYDVKM. The V gene end was trimmed by 2 bases and the J gene end by 0 bases; junction bases not matched to a gene: 10.

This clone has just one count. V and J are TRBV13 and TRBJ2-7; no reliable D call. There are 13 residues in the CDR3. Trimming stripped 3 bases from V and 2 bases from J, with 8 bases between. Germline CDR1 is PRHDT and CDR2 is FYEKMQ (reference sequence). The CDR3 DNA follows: TGTGCCAGCAGCTTTGCCAGGACCTACGAGCAGTACTTC. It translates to CASSFARTYEQYF.

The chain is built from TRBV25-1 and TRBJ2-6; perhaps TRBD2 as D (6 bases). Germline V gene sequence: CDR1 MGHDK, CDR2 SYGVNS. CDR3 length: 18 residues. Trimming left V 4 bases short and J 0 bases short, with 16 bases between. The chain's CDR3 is CASSAPGGRPSGANVLTF. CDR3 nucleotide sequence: TGTGCCAGCAGTGCCCCCGGGGGTCGCCCCTCTGGGGCCAACGTCCTGACTTTC.

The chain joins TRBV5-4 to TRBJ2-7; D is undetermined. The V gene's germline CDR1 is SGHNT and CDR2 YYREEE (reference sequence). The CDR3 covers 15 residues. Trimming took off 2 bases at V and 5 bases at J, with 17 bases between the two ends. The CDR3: CASSFPRSLIHEQYF. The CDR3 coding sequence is TGTGCCAGCAGCTTTCCTCGGAGCTTGATCCACGAGCAGTACTTC.

The CDR3 here is CASSVPGQLNTEAFF. CDR3 coding DNA: TGTGCCAGCAGTGTCCCGGGACAGCTGAACACTGAAGCTTTCTTT. The chain has TRBV28 and TRBJ1-1, with 7 bases identical to TRBD1. This CDR3 region has 15 residues. The V gene end was trimmed by 5 bases and the J gene end by 0 bases; junction bases not matched to a gene: 6. The germline gives CDR1 MDHEN, CDR2 SYDVKM.

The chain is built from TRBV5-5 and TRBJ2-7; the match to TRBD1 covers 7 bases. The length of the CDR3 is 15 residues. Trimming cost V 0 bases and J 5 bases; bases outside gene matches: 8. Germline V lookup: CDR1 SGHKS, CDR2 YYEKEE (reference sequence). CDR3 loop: CASSLARQGGDEQYF. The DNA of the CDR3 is TGTGCCAGCAGCTTGGCGCGACAGGGTGGGGACGAGCAGTACTTC.

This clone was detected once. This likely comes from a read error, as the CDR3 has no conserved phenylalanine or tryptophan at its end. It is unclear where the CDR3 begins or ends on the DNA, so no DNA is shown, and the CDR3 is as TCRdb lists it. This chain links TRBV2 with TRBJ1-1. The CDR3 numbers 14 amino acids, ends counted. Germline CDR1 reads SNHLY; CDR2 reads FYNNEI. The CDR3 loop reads CASSSRGERAEEFS.

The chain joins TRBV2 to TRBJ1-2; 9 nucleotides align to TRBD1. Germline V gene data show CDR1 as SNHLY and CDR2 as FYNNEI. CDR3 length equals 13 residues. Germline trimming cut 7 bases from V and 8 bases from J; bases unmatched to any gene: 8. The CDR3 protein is CASTSTGGFGYTF. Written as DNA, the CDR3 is TGTGCCAGCACTTCGACAGGGGGATTCGGCTACACCTTC.